This T cell receptor beta chain was identified in a study of cytomegalovirus exposure and HLA in healthy donors. The CDR3 is 18 residues long. Per germline, CDR1 LNHDA and CDR2 SQIVND (reference sequence). V dropped 7 bases and J dropped 0 bases, with 21 bases sitting between them. A multiplex PCR was run with 60 Vbeta primers and 13 Jbeta primers. Libraries were prepared by immunoSEQ multiplex PCR; TCRdb keeps only in-frame clonotypes and omits some of them. The sample yields under 250,000 clones, 78% seen once. The receptor's source is a male donor in good health and CMV-seronegative. The sample comprised PBMCs. The chain has TRBV19 and TRBJ2-2; D may be TRBD1 (6 bases). The DNA of the CDR3 is TGTGCCAGTACCTATTGGACAGCCACCTTTACGAACACCGGGGAGCTGTTTTTT. Encoded protein: CASTYWTATFTNTGELFF.